The following is a T cell receptor beta chain sequence with its context. Its cognate antigen has yet to be identified. No base quality values were provided; no much bigger clone lies one nucleotide off. This entry is derived from a study of blood T cell repertoires in COVID-19 (dated by TCRdb to about 2020). Regarding the complete study: The collaborator samples originated in the United States, Italy and Spain and spanned the acute and convalescent phases of COVID-19. The prospective study material was composed of cDNA or gDNA derived from T cells, B-cell-depleted T cells, or PBMCs. The dataset comprised deeply sampled blood TCRbeta repertoires from subjects exposed to, actively infected with, or recovered from COVID-19. The repertoires were made available in a free public database intended to serve as a resource for research on the immune response to SARS-CoV-2. Samples came from the ongoing ImmuneRACE study (first 160 participants) plus 1,254 subjects from 6 global collaborators. Nearly every sample came with metadata listing a de-identified subject ID, COVID-19 status, age in years and sex. Where available, HLA class I and class II types were obtained from metadata supplied by the sample provider rather than from assay-based typing. Summary of the overall study and its limitations: How much clinical and demographic metadata was included differed by source and by participant, and the metadata was provided uncurated.

Another Seattle source contributed samples from volunteer blood donors who had recovered from COVID-19. Collaborating institutions collected whole blood in K2EDTA tubes following their own protocols. For TCRbeta analysis, collaborators shipped samples in one of three forms: frozen whole blood, isolated PBMCs, or DNA extracted from either of those sample types. TCRbeta CDR3 regions were amplified from genomic DNA using the immunoSEQ Assay, a bias-controlled multiplex PCR. The paper's processing steps were these. The number of nucleated cells in each sample was estimated by amplification of reference gene primers within the assay. To quantify the absolute abundance of each unique TCRbeta CDR3 rearrangement, sequence reads were collapsed and filtered. For each sample, productive Simpson clonality was calculated as the square root of Simpson's diversity index across productive rearrangements. The table was pulled from immuneACCESS by TCRdb, which kept in-frame rearrangements only. Such tables lose some clones; where checked, under half of the loss comes from unresolved V genes, and the rest has no known cause. Clone size and the V and J calls come from that table; the DNA yielded D and trimming. A total of about 280,000 clones appear in this sample, around 87% of them only once. The biggest ten clones account for about 2.2% of the sample.

Including the terminal cysteine and phenylalanine, the CDR3 comprises 24 residues. Left in the record is the CDR3 DNA by itself, 72 bases read in frame from the first base. V and J are trimmed by 4 bases and 0 bases, and the gene matches miss 29 bases of the junction. Sequenced input: peripheral blood. The receptor was isolated from a woman aged 25 to 39 who had recovered from COVID-19. Here the chain combines TRBV5-3 and TRBJ2-2; 8 middle bases align to TRBD2. TRBV5-3 is designated an ORF whose function remains uncertain. The CDR3 has the sequence CARSPRGARPSGPAALTNTGELFF. The DNA is TGTGCCAGAAGCCCGAGGGGGGCGCGACCTAGCGGGCCGGCTGCTCTAACGAACACCGGGGAGCTGTTTTTT.